The 24 T cell receptor beta chains listed next were all sequenced from one sample in a study of CD8+CD57+ T cells in acquired aplastic anemia. Genomic DNA provided the template from which TCR beta VDJ and CDR3 profiles were obtained. TCRdb analysed the reads with MiXCR anew, one entry per CDR3 protein. Among approximately 300,000 distinct CDR3 sequences listed, 56% were seen once. By flow cytometry, patients selected for sequencing had shown an expansion of CD8+CD57+ cells. The sample consisted of sorted CD4+, CD8+, or CD8+CD57+ T cells (not recorded which) from PBMCs. The receptor source for this set is a human donor with aplastic anemia.

This clonotype has at least ten counts. The CDR3 region has the DNA TGTGCCACCAGCAGAGACAGGGTCCACACTGAAGCTTTCTTT. As protein: CATSRDRVHTEAFF. The chain joins TRBV15 to TRBJ1-1; tentative D call: TRBD1 (5 bases). Germline CDR1 and CDR2: LNHNV and YYDKDF (reference sequence). CDR3 size: 14 residues. The V end was cut by 0 bases, the J end by 3 bases, with 8 bases between.

Remarks on this clonotype: The junction does not match germline at one end; this may be a read error. The CDR3 spells CASSSQDRGIYEKLFF. DNA of the CDR3: TGTGCCAGCAGTTCCCAGGACAGGGGTATATATGAAAAACTGTTTTTT. The chain recombines TRBV10-3 with TRBJ1-4; 9 nucleotides line up with TRBD1. The V gene's germline CDR1 is ENHRY and CDR2 SYGVKD. The CDR3 totals 16 residues.

The chain combines TRBV7-8 with TRBJ2-4; D not resolved. The ends were cut back, 8 bases at V and 6 bases at J, with 20 bases in the middle. This CDR3 has 15 residues. Per the germline V gene, CDR1 is SGHVS and CDR2 is FQNEAQ. CDR3 coding DNA: TGTGCCAGCTCGTCCGAGTTTAGGGATTTAAACATTCAGTACTTC. It encodes CASSSEFRDLNIQYF.

This clonotype came up many times. This chain connects TRBV29-1 to TRBJ2-3; TRBD2 might be the D (5 bases). Trimming shortened V by 5 bases and J by 1 base, and 10 bases separated the two germline ends. This CDR3 contains 13 residues. Germline V gene data show CDR1 as SQVTM and CDR2 as ANQGSEA. The CDR3 loop is CSVKRPGTDTQYF. The CDR3 coding sequence is TGCAGCGTTAAGCGGCCAGGCACAGATACGCAGTATTTT.

The chain has TRBV4-3 and TRBJ1-1, with a weak D call TRBD1 (5 bases). The CDR3 length is 14 residues. CDR1 is LGHNA, CDR2 YSLEER, per germline. The V and J ends lost 3 bases and 5 bases respectively, with 13 bases between them. The CDR3 bases are TGCGCCAGCAGCCAGCACCAGGGAGGAACTGAAGCTTTCTTT. This gives the protein CASSQHQGGTEAFF.

This chain connects TRBV2 to TRBJ1-1, with a tentative D call TRBD1 (6 bases). This CDR3 has 13 residues. V was shortened by 3 bases and J by 5 bases, with 10 bases between the two germline ends. In germline, CDR1 is SNHLY, CDR2 FYNNEI. The CDR3 nucleotides are TGTGCCAGCAGTGATGCGGACAGTACTGAAGCTTTCTTT. Its protein product is CASSDADSTEAFF.

The rearrangement uses TRBV7-2 and TRBJ1-2, with D possibly TRBD1 on 6 matching bases. Germline V gene data show CDR1 as SGHTA and CDR2 as FQGNSA. CDR3 length equals 14 residues. V was shortened by 1 base and J by 4 bases, with 10 bases between the two germline ends. The CDR3 spells CASSLEQGPYGYTF. CDR3 in DNA: TGTGCCAGCAGCTTAGAACAGGGCCCCTATGGCTACACCTTC.

This clonotype turned up a few times. A single base separates this from a much larger clone, so it may be a read error. In this CDR3 the conserved last residue, phenylalanine or tryptophan, is missing, so a read error is likely. The CDR3: CSASVYQETQYL. The CDR3 DNA reads TGCAGTGCTAGTGTTTACCAAGAGACCCAGTACCTC. The rearrangement joins TRBV20-1 to TRBJ2-5; D ambiguous. V was pared by 3 bases and J by 0 bases, with 5 bases between. The CDR3 extends over 12 amino acids. Germline V gene data show CDR1 as DFQATT and CDR2 as SNEGSKA (reference sequence).

CDR3 amino acids: CASTGTSGKETQYF. DNA for the CDR3: TGCGCCAGCACCGGGACTAGCGGAAAAGAGACCCAGTACTTC. The V and J genes are TRBV10-2 and TRBJ2-5; 11 bases line up with TRBD2. J lost 3 bases, V lost 7 bases, and 4 bases had no gene match. CDR1 and CDR2 (germline): WSHSY, SAAADI. The CDR3 is made up of 14 amino acids.

The chain joins TRBV20-1 to TRBJ2-7; perhaps TRBD2 as D (5 bases). There are 12 residues in the CDR3. V gave up 1 base and J gave up 6 bases, with 10 bases separating them. Looked up from germline, CDR1 is DFQATT and CDR2 is SNEGSKA (reference sequence). CDR3 region: CSARGGDVEQYF. The CDR3 DNA is TGCAGTGCTAGAGGGGGAGATGTCGAGCAGTACTTC.

This clonotype has a count of ten or more. J is TRBJ2-1 and V is TRBV4-1; D not resolved. V was shortened by 4 bases and J by 3 bases, with 16 bases between the two germline ends. The CDR3 is 16 amino acids. Germline V lookup: CDR1 MGHRA, CDR2 YSYEKL. CDR3 in amino acids: CASSPRVLRDYNEQFF. The CDR3 DNA sequence: TGCGCCAGCAGCCCAAGGGTCCTGAGAGACTACAATGAGCAGTTCTTC.

This clonotype was recorded many times. For the CDR3, the DNA is TGTGCCAGTAGTCCAGGGGGCTTAGATTCACCCCTCCACTTT. Translation: CASSPGGLDSPLHF. V usage is TRBV19 and J usage is TRBJ1-6; 8 bases map to TRBD1. The CDR3 has 14 residues. The germline CDR1 and CDR2 sequences are LNHDA and SQIVND (reference sequence). The trim removed 5 bases at V and 8 bases at J, leaving 5 bases unmatched. The full variable domain, in which reference TRBV19 and TRBJ1-6 provide the parts outside the CDR3, is DGGITQSPKYLFRKEGQNVTLSCEQNLNHDAMYWYRQDPGQGLRLIYYSQIVNDFQKGDIAEGYSVSREKKESFPLTVTSAQKNPTAFYLCASSPGGLDSPLHFGNGTRLTVT.

This clonotype occurred many times. This chain links TRBV5-1 with TRBJ1-6; D not resolved. This CDR3 has 14 amino acids. The germline V gene has CDR1 SGHRS and CDR2 YFSETQ. Trimming removed 4 bases from V and 10 bases from J, with 15 bases in between. In DNA form, the CDR3 reads TGCGCCAGCAGCCTCGACGCCTATGTCTCACCCCTCCACTTT. It encodes CASSLDAYVSPLHF.

The sample holds many counts of this clonotype. The chain joins TRBV12-3 or TRBV12-4 to TRBJ2-5; D gene unclear. The CDR3 runs to 14 residues. Trimming cost V 8 bases and J 0 bases, with 13 bases left between them. The CDR3 here is CASCIGVNQETQYF. In DNA form, the CDR3 reads TGTGCCAGCTGCATCGGTGTCAACCAAGAGACCCAGTACTTC.

The genes are TRBV2 and TRBJ1-1; a weak D match, TRBD1 (6 bases). With 4 bases removed from V and 5 bases from J, the gap between germline ends came to 17 bases. The CDR3 is 15 residues long. Germline CDR1 is SNHLY and CDR2 is FYNNEI. Here the CDR3 reads CASSVSTGRGTEAFF. For the CDR3, the DNA is TGTGCCAGCAGTGTTTCTACAGGGAGAGGAACTGAAGCTTTCTTT.

The gene calls are TRBV25-1 and TRBJ1-2; D might be TRBD1 (6 bases). CDR1 and CDR2 (germline): MGHDK, SYGVNS. V lost 8 bases, J lost 5 bases, and 12 bases lay in between. The CDR3 extends over 12 amino acids. Here the CDR3 reads CASSLRGYGYTF. The CDR3 DNA sequence: TGTGCCAGCTCCTTGAGGGGGTATGGCTACACCTTC.

This clonotype has a single count. The chain uses TRBV5-6 and TRBJ2-5; D may be TRBD1 (6 bases). CDR3 length: 13 residues. Trimming stripped 4 bases from V and 1 base from J, with 8 bases between. The V gene's germline CDR1 is SGHDT and CDR2 YYEEEE. CDR3 DNA sequence: TGTGCCAGCAGCAACAGGGCCCAAGAGACCCAGTACTTC. It is translated as CASSNRAQETQYF. Drawing the rest from reference TRBV5-6 and TRBJ2-5, the complete variable domain is DAGVTQSPTHLIKTRGQQVTLRCSPKSGHDTVSWYQQALGQGPQFIFQYYEEEERQRGNFPDRFSGHQFPNYSSELNVNALLLGDSALYLCASSNRAQETQYFGPGTRLLVL.

This clonotype was recorded many times. The chain combines TRBV9 with TRBJ1-2; D is uncertain. V was shortened by 0 bases and J by 0 bases, with 9 bases between the two germline ends. The CDR3 spans 15 residues. Germline V gene data show CDR1 as SGDLS and CDR2 as YYNGEE. Here the CDR3 reads CASSVGTTSNYGYTF. The CDR3, as DNA: TGTGCCAGCAGCGTAGGGACCACCTCTAACTATGGCTACACCTTC.

This clonotype occurred a few times. The chain is built from TRBV7-9 and TRBJ1-4; maybe TRBD1 (5 bases). The V and J ends lost 5 bases and 8 bases respectively, with 21 bases between them. CDR1 is SEHNR, CDR2 FQNEAQ, per germline (reference sequence). This CDR3 contains 16 residues. The CDR3 DNA is TGTGCCAGCAGCCCCGTATCGTCAGGGATGGGAGAAAAACTGTTTTTT. Translating it yields CASSPVSSGMGEKLFF.

V gene TRBV10-3 combines with J gene TRBJ2-5; the match to TRBD1 covers 9 bases. CDR3 length equals 13 residues. V was pared by 8 bases and J by 3 bases, with 4 bases of the junction left unmatched. Germline values: CDR1 ENHRY, CDR2 SYGVKD. CDR3 region: CAISRQGEETQYF. The CDR3 DNA sequence: TGTGCCATCTCACGACAGGGGGAAGAGACCCAGTACTTC.

The chain uses TRBV7-9 and TRBJ2-7, with D perhaps given as TRBD1 or TRBD2 (5 bases each). With 5 bases removed from V and 6 bases from J, the gap between germline ends came to 29 bases. The germline gives CDR1 SEHNR, CDR2 FQNEAQ (reference sequence). The CDR3 is made up of 18 amino acids. CDR3 nucleotides: TGTGCCAGCAGCGCCACCGCTAGACTAACCCCCAATAGGGGCGAGCAGTACTTC. It encodes CASSATARLTPNRGEQYF.

The V gene is TRBV7-9, the J gene TRBJ2-7; D might be TRBD2 (5 bases). The V gene lost 1 base and the J gene lost 3 bases, with 10 bases spanning the gap. This CDR3 spans 14 amino acids. The germline gives CDR1 SEHNR, CDR2 FQNEAQ (reference sequence). The CDR3 nucleotides read TGTGCCAGCAGCTTAGGAGCGGTCAGCTACGAGCAGTACTTC. Encoded protein: CASSLGAVSYEQYF.

This clonotype has only a few counts. This chain joins TRBV20-1 and TRBJ2-3, with D possibly TRBD2 on 6 matching bases. CDR1 and CDR2 from the germline V gene are DFQATT and SNEGSKA (reference sequence). V was shortened by 3 bases and J by 4 bases, with 8 bases between the two germline ends. This CDR3 is 12 amino acids long. DNA for the CDR3: TGCAGTGCTAGCGGGAGAGCAGATACGCAGTATTTT. It specifies CSASGRADTQYF.

Only a few counts were recorded for this clonotype. The chain joins TRBV2 to TRBJ2-5; D might be TRBD2 (5 bases). Trimming shortened V by 10 bases and J by 5 bases, and 17 bases separated the two germline ends. Looked up from germline, CDR1 is SNHLY and CDR2 is FYNNEI. The CDR3 runs to 13 residues. In DNA form, the CDR3 reads TGTGCCACCAGAGTGGAGGTTTGGGAGACCCAGTACTTC. Encoded protein: CATRVEVWETQYF. Full variable domain (rest looked up from reference TRBV2 and TRBJ2-5): EPEVTQTPSHQVTQMGQEVILRCVPISNHLYFYWYRQILGQKVEFLVSFYNNEISEKSEIFDDQFSVERPDGSNFTLKIRSTKLEDSAMYFCATRVEVWETQYFGPGTRLLVL.